This is a list of T cell receptor beta chains from one sample in a study of chronic HIV infection and antiretroviral therapy. Via MiXCR, TCRdb re-called the 5' RACE reads, giving one row per CDR3 protein. Of about 38,000 distinct CDR3 sequences detected, 8% to 10% appear once; the ten largest clones hold 2.5% to 3.5%. The sample taken for sequencing was peripheral blood. These receptors originate from an adult who had HIV and had not received antiretroviral therapy, or was an uninfected healthy control (not recorded which). The CDR3 runs from the conserved cysteine through the conserved F or W. The order of the fields is clone size, V gene, D gene, J gene, CDR3 protein, CDR3 DNA. The D gene is left open where the match is weak. A row's size may be missing; if present it is once, few, many or a size class.

>many|TRBV6-6|TRBD2|TRBJ2-5
CASRTSLAGKETQYF
TGTGCCAGCAGAACGTCGCTAGCGGGAAAAGAGACCCAGTACTTC
>-|TRBV20-1|-|TRBJ1-4
CSAREGAGEKLFF
TGCAGTGCTAGAGAGGGGGCGGGAGAAAAACTGTTTTTT
>-|TRBV25-1|TRBD1|TRBJ1-3
CASSESGTGGEIVLEPGNTIYF
TGTGCCAGCAGTGAATCTGGGACAGGGGGCGAAATTGTTCTCGAGCCAGGAAACACCATATATTTT
>many|TRBV3-1|-|TRBJ2-3
CASSQDLAADTQYF
TGTGCCAGCAGCCAAGATTTGGCCGCAGATACGCAGTATTTT
>many|TRBV6-2/TRBV6-3|-|TRBJ2-1
CASSLWQTSYNEQFF
TGTGCCAGCAGTTTATGGCAGACCTCCTACAATGAGCAGTTCTTC
>few|TRBV28|-|TRBJ1-4
CASSLPDSRNEKLFF
TGTGCCAGCAGTTTACCGGACTCCCGTAATGAAAAACTGTTTTTT
>few|TRBV9|TRBD2|TRBJ2-3
CASSDGTSGRTDTQYF
TGTGCCAGCAGCGATGGGACTAGCGGGAGGACAGATACGCAGTATTTT
>-|TRBV20-1|-|TRBJ1-5
CSAVGFWPHSNQPQHF
TGCAGTGCCGTGGGTTTTTGGCCACATAGCAATCAGCCCCAGCATTTT
>many|TRBV7-9|-|TRBJ2-7
CASSLAGSEQYF
TGTGCCAGCAGCTTAGCAGGCTCCGAGCAGTACTTC
>-|TRBV27|-|TRBJ1-1
CASGGPGGPEAFF
TGTGCCAGCGGCGGACCGGGGGGTCCTGAAGCTTTCTTT
>-|TRBV18|-|TRBJ1-1
CASSPGHANTETFF
TGTGCCAGCTCCCCGGGACATGCGAACACTGAAACTTTCTTT
>-|TRBV5-1|TRBD2|TRBJ2-5
CASSFGGDQETQYF
TGCGCCAGCAGTTTTGGGGGGGACCAAGAGACCCAGTACTTC
>few|TRBV28|TRBD2|TRBJ2-1
CASSLRTSGSRNEQFF
TGTGCCAGCAGTTTAAGGACTAGCGGGAGTCGCAATGAGCAGTTCTTC
>many|TRBV29-1|-|TRBJ1-1
CSGSGTMNTEAFF
TGCAGCGGATCCGGGACTATGAACACTGAAGCTTTCTTT
>few|TRBV12-3/TRBV12-4|-|TRBJ2-7
CASRLGTTSSYEQYF
TGTGCCAGCAGGTTAGGGACAACTAGCTCCTACGAGCAGTACTTC
>few|TRBV27|TRBD2|TRBJ2-7
CASSWTSGTYEQYF
TGTGCCAGCAGTTGGACTAGCGGGACCTACGAGCAGTACTTC
>once|TRBV28|TRBD2|TRBJ2-7
CASRQAGLEAYEQYF
TGTGCCAGCAGGCAGGCGGGACTAGAAGCCTACGAGCAGTACTTC
>few|TRBV4-1|-|TRBJ2-5
CASSQDRVETQYF
TGCGCCAGCAGCCAAGATAGAGTAGAGACCCAGTACTTC
>many|TRBV2|-|TRBJ1-6
CASSERMVRQANSPLHF
TGTGCCAGCAGTGAGAGGATGGTTCGACAGGCCAATTCACCCCTCCACTTT
>few|TRBV5-6|-|TRBJ2-3
CASSLNPTDTQYF
TGTGCCAGCAGCTTGAACCCCACAGATACGCAGTATTTT
>-|TRBV28|-|TRBJ1-1
CASSHQGVGTEAFF
TGTGCCAGCAGTCACCAGGGAGTTGGTACTGAAGCTTTCTTT
>few|TRBV18|-|TRBJ1-5
CASSPLSNQPQHF
TGTGCCAGCTCACCACTAAGCAATCAGCCCCAGCATTTT
>many|TRBV4-2|-|TRBJ2-1
CASSQEPQLNNEQFF
TGTGCCAGCAGCCAGGAACCGCAGCTGAACAATGAGCAGTTCTTC
>-|TRBV28|-|TRBJ1-1
CASNLARGNTETFF
TGTGCCAGCAACTTGGCGCGGGGGAACACTGAAACTTTCTTT
>-|TRBV7-2|TRBD2|TRBJ2-1
CASSLDRPLSGGGEQFF
TGTGCCAGCAGCTTAGATCGACCCCTAAGCGGGGGGGGTGAGCAGTTCTTC
>many|TRBV20-1|-|TRBJ2-7
CSASVPRDFFEQYF
TGCAGTGCTAGTGTTCCCAGGGACTTCTTCGAGCAGTACTTC
>many|TRBV2|-|TRBJ2-1
CASSLAGRGSYNEQFF
TGTGCCAGCAGTTTAGCAGGGCGGGGTTCCTACAATGAGCAGTTCTTC
>few|TRBV28|-|TRBJ2-6
CASSLGGKPGANVLTF
TGTGCCAGCAGTTTGGGGGGAAAGCCTGGGGCCAACGTCCTGACTTTC
>-|TRBV4-2|TRBD1|TRBJ1-3
CASSQEGGEDTVYF
TGTGCCAGCAGCCAAGAAGGGGGCGAAGACACCGTATATTTT
>-|TRBV28|-|TRBJ1-5
CASRGSGDAGKYQPQHF
TGTGCCAGCAGAGGGTCAGGGGACGCGGGGAAGTATCAGCCCCAGCATTTT
>many|TRBV29-1|-|TRBJ1-2
CSAAVTNYGYTF
TGCAGCGCCGCTGTAACTAACTATGGCTACACCTTC
>few|TRBV10-2|TRBD2|TRBJ2-3
CASGTSGRDTQYF
TGCGCCAGCGGGACTAGCGGGAGAGATACGCAGTATTTT
>few|TRBV2|-|TRBJ2-1
CASSGSRLDEQFF
TGTGCCAGCAGCGGGAGTCGGTTAGATGAGCAGTTCTTC
>many|TRBV11-2|TRBD2|TRBJ2-7
CASSLKATSGPLEQYF
TGTGCCAGCAGCTTAAAGGCAACTAGCGGACCTCTCGAGCAGTACTTC
>few|TRBV12-2|-|TRBJ2-5
CASRIPGLAEPQETQYF
TGTGCAAGTCGCATACCGGGACTAGCGGAGCCGCAAGAGACCCAGTACTTC
>many|TRBV28|-|TRBJ2-7
CASNSPGYEQYF
TGTGCCAGCAACAGCCCAGGGTACGAGCAGTACTTC
>many|TRBV10-2|-|TRBJ2-6
CASSPSSGANVLTF
TGCGCCAGCAGTCCGAGTTCTGGGGCCAACGTCCTGACTTTC
>-|TRBV28|TRBD1|TRBJ2-1
CASSSGGPYNEQFF
TGTGCCAGCAGTTCAGGGGGACCCTACAATGAGCAGTTCTTC
>-|TRBV27|-|TRBJ2-3
CASSLSDPTDTQYF
TGTGCCAGCAGTTTATCGGACCCCACAGATACGCAGTATTTT
>once|TRBV7-9|TRBD1|TRBJ1-2
CASSREGALGYTF
TGTGCCAGCAGCAGGGAGGGGGCTCTCGGCTACACCTTC
>few|TRBV29-1|-|TRBJ1-2
CSVGEDFTF
TGCAGTGTAGGGGAGGATTTCACCTTC
>many|TRBV20-1|TRBD1|TRBJ2-1
CSAQQTRQGAGYNEQFF
TGCAGTGCTCAGCAGACCCGACAGGGCGCAGGCTACAATGAGCAGTTCTTC
>many|TRBV15|-|TRBJ2-7
CATSRGDQRPSPQYF
TGTGCCACCAGCAGAGGGGACCAACGTCCTTCCCCGCAGTACTTC
>-|TRBV4-3|TRBD1|TRBJ2-4
CASSQATQDRGVDIQYF
TGCGCCAGCAGCCAAGCAACCCAGGACAGGGGGGTCGACATTCAGTACTTC
>-|TRBV29-1|TRBD1|TRBJ1-2
CSVGGDSTYGYTF
TGCAGCGTTGGGGGGGACAGTACCTATGGCTACACCTTC
>many|TRBV28|-|TRBJ2-1
CAESDGTFTHNEQFF
TGTGCCGAATCCGATGGGACTTTCACCCACAATGAGCAGTTCTTC
>many|TRBV6-2/TRBV6-3|TRBD2|TRBJ2-5
CASTGLAGETQYF
TGTGCCAGCACCGGACTAGCGGGAGAGACCCAGTACTTC
>-|TRBV28|TRBD1|TRBJ2-5
CASSDTGGRETQYF
TGTGCCAGCAGTGATACAGGGGGCCGAGAGACCCAGTACTTC